These 27 T cell receptor beta chains were sequenced from one sample in a study of blood T cell repertoires in COVID-19. Assay used: immunoSEQ multiplex PCR; TCRdb lists only in-frame clones, some missing. The sample holds approximately 86,000 clones, 89% seen once. Source material: peripheral blood. These receptors all stem from a man aged 45-65 years with acute or convalescent COVID-19.

This clone turned up a few times. The V and J genes are TRBV6-1 and TRBJ1-4; maybe TRBD1 (6 bases). The CDR3 runs to 15 residues. V lost 1 base to trimming and J lost 8 bases, with 14 bases between them. Germline assignment: CDR1 MNHNS and CDR2 SASEGT. This CDR3 is CASSEGIWTAEKLFF. In nucleotides, the CDR3 is TGTGCCAGCAGTGAAGGAATTTGGACAGCAGAAAAACTGTTTTTT.

V gene TRBV30 combines with J gene TRBJ1-4, with D possibly being TRBD1 (6 bases). The CDR3 runs to 13 residues. V shed 6 bases and J shed 8 bases, with 16 bases lying between them. In germline, CDR1 is GTSNPN, CDR2 SVGIG (reference sequence). The DNA of the CDR3 is TGTGCCTGCAAGCCGGGACACATCGAAAAACTGTTTTTT. Translation gives CACKPGHIEKLFF.

The chain carries TRBV9 and TRBJ1-6; D is ambiguous. Germline CDR1 reads SGDLS; CDR2 reads YYNGEE. V lost 1 base to trimming and J lost 0 bases, with 8 bases between them. There are 16 residues in the CDR3. This chain's CDR3 is CASSVSQSSYNSPLHF. The CDR3 region has the DNA TGTGCCAGCAGCGTATCACAGAGCTCCTATAATTCACCCCTCCACTTT.

The chain links TRBV6-1 to TRBJ2-7, with 13 positions matching TRBD2. The CDR3 totals 17 residues. Germline V gene sequence: CDR1 MNHNS, CDR2 SASEGT. The junction had 4 bases not matched to a gene; V was cut back by 1 base and J by 1 base. CDR3 protein: CASSEVGLAGSSYEQYF. The CDR3 DNA is TGTGCCAGCAGTGAAGTGGGACTAGCGGGGAGTTCCTACGAGCAGTACTTC.

The chain couples TRBV5-1 to TRBJ2-3, with D possibly matching TRBD2 (6 bases). Trimming shortened V by 2 bases and J by 5 bases, and 9 bases separated the two germline ends. The CDR3 has 13 amino acids. Germline CDR1 SGHRS, CDR2 YFSETQ. This chain's CDR3 is CASSFKGGDTQYF. DNA of the CDR3: TGCGCCAGCAGCTTTAAGGGAGGAGATACGCAGTATTTT.

The chain combines TRBV7-8 with TRBJ2-4; a possible D gene is TRBD2 (5 bases). The CDR3 has 14 amino acids. Looked up from germline, CDR1 is SGHVS and CDR2 is FQNEAQ. Trimming left V 1 base short and J 7 bases short, with 11 bases between. The chain's CDR3 is CASSLGEGRNIQYF. DNA of the CDR3: TGTGCCAGCAGCTTAGGAGAGGGAAGGAACATTCAGTACTTC.

This rearrangement joins TRBV12-3 or TRBV12-4 to TRBJ2-1; 9 nucleotides agree with TRBD1. The V gene end was trimmed by 6 bases and the J gene end by 7 bases; junction bases not matched to a gene: 4. This CDR3 is built from 13 residues. Here the CDR3 DNA reads TGTGCCAGCAGCCGGGACAGGGTTAATGAGCAGTTCTTC. This translates into CASSRDRVNEQFF.

This rearrangement joins TRBV23-1 to TRBJ2-1; D is perhaps TRBD2 (6 bases). TRBV23-1 is flagged as an ORF with uncertain function. V dropped 10 bases and J dropped 10 bases, with 14 bases sitting between them. This CDR3 has 11 amino acids. DNA of the CDR3: TGCGCCACCCCATGCGGGGACGAGCAGTTCTTC. Amino acid sequence: CATPCGDEQFF.

V and J are TRBV15 and TRBJ1-1, with 8 nucleotides matching TRBD1. There are 14 residues in the CDR3. Trimming removed 4 bases from V and 1 base from J; junction bases left unmatched: 2. Germline CDR1 LNHNV, CDR2 YYDKDF (reference sequence). The CDR3 nucleotides read TGTGCCACCAGCATCGGACAGGGGAACACTGAAGCTTTCTTT. Translating gives CATSIGQGNTEAFF.

The chain is built from TRBV7-6 and TRBJ2-1; the match to TRBD2 covers 9 bases. This CDR3 region has 15 residues. CDR1 is SGHVS and CDR2 is FNYEAQ in the germline V gene. The ends lost 1 base at V and 7 bases at J; junction bases unmatched: 5. CDR3 sequence reads: CASSLGAGGMNEQFF. Here the CDR3 DNA reads TGTGCCAGCAGCTTAGGTGCGGGGGGGATGAATGAGCAGTTCTTC.

The chain uses TRBV18 and TRBJ2-1, with 7 bases matching TRBD2. J gave up 10 bases and V 3 bases, and 6 bases lay outside the gene matches. The germline gives CDR1 KGHSH, CDR2 LQKENI. There are 13 residues in the CDR3. CDR3 bases: TGTGCCAGCTCACCGTTGGGAGCGGGGGAGCAGTTCTTC. Residues: CASSPLGAGEQFF.

This chain's CDR3 is CASSTAGTGSSYNSPLHF. The CDR3, as DNA: TGTGCCAGCAGTACGGCCGGGACAGGGAGCTCCTATAATTCACCCCTCCACTTT. The rearrangement uses TRBV27 and TRBJ1-6; 9 bases agree with TRBD1. In germline, CDR1 is MNHEY, CDR2 SMNVEV (reference sequence). This CDR3 region has 18 residues. V shed 5 bases, J shed 0 bases, and the junction held 8 bases outside the gene matches.

This chain uses TRBV5-1 with TRBJ2-7, with a weak D call TRBD1 (6 bases). The germline V gene has CDR1 SGHRS and CDR2 YFSETQ. The CDR3 is 13 amino acids. Trimming pared 2 bases from V and 4 bases from J, leaving 10 bases between. The CDR3 sequence: CASSFRGRYEQYV. The DNA for the CDR3 is TGCGCCAGCAGCTTCAGGGGAAGGTACGAGCAGTACGTC.

The genes are TRBV5-4 and TRBJ2-7; the match to TRBD1 covers 10 bases. CDR3 size: 15 residues. Germline CDR1 reads SGHNT; CDR2 reads YYREEE (reference sequence). Losses at the gene ends were 0 bases for V and 2 bases for J; bases not matched to a gene: 2. The CDR3 reads CASSLGGTGAYEQYF. In nucleotides, the CDR3 is TGTGCCAGCAGCTTGGGGGGGACAGGGGCCTACGAGCAGTACTTC. Using reference TRBV5-4 and TRBJ2-7 for the parts outside the CDR3, the full variable domain is ETGVTQSPTHLIKTRGQQVTLRCSSQSGHNTVSWYQQALGQGPQFIFQYYREEENGRGNFPPRFSGLQFPNYSSELNVNALELDDSALYLCASSLGGTGAYEQYFGPGTRLTVT.

The chain couples TRBV7-2 to TRBJ2-2; D uncertain. The germline V and J ends were trimmed by 3 bases and 8 bases, with 10 bases remaining between them. This CDR3 is 13 amino acids long. CDR1 and CDR2 from the germline V gene are SGHTA and FQGNSA. CDR3 coding DNA: TGTGCCAGCAGCTTTGGTGCTAGGGGGGAGCTGTTTTTT. This translates into CASSFGARGELFF.

The chain is built from TRBV5-1 and TRBJ1-6; D unresolved. This CDR3 comprises 16 residues. Trimming shortened V by 7 bases and J by 5 bases, and 19 bases separated the two germline ends. Germline V gene sequence: CDR1 SGHRS, CDR2 YFSETQ. The CDR3 spells CASGRGPVSDNSPLHF. The DNA of the CDR3 is TGCGCCAGCGGGAGAGGACCCGTCTCTGATAATTCACCCCTCCACTTT. The full variable domain, in which reference TRBV5-1 and TRBJ1-6 provide the parts outside the CDR3, is KAGVTQTPRYLIKTRGQQVTLSCSPISGHRSVSWYQQTPGQGLQFLFEYFSETQRNKGNFPGRFSGRQFSNSRSEMNVSTLELGDSALYLCASGRGPVSDNSPLHFGNGTRLTVT.

The rearrangement uses TRBV6-7 and TRBJ2-7, with a tentative D call TRBD1 (5 bases). TRBV6-7 is placed among ORFs of uncertain function. CDR3 length: 14 amino acids. Trimming pared 8 bases from V and 4 bases from J, leaving 18 bases between. CDR3 amino acids: CASGLRTTSYEQYV. The CDR3 coding sequence is TGTGCCAGCGGCTTAAGGACAACGAGTTACGAGCAGTACGTC.

This clone was detected only a few times. Different DNA sequences within this sample yield the same CDR3. The genes are TRBV7-9 and TRBJ1-1; D possibly corresponds to TRBD1 (6 bases). This CDR3 has 14 amino acids. V lost 2 bases to trimming and J lost 3 bases, with 10 bases between them. Germline-derived CDR1 and CDR2 are SEHNR and FQNEAQ (reference sequence). CDR3 coding DNA: TGTGCCAGCAGCTTACGGGACACAGACACTGAAGCTTTCTTT. It specifies CASSLRDTDTEAFF.

The chain couples TRBV18 to TRBJ2-3, with a tentative D call TRBD2 (6 bases). Trimming cost V 6 bases and J 0 bases, with 16 bases left between them. Germline values: CDR1 KGHSH, CDR2 LQKENI. This CDR3 is 16 amino acids long. CDR3 DNA: TGTGCCAGCTCCTCTTTGGGGGAGGCTAGCACAGATACGCAGTATTTT. It specifies CASSSLGEASTDTQYF.

CDR3 residues: CASTMDRGYEQFF. CDR3 DNA: TGTGCCAGCACTATGGACAGGGGGTATGAGCAGTTCTTC. The chain carries TRBV6-5 and TRBJ2-1; 10 nucleotides line up with TRBD1. Looked up from germline, CDR1 is MNHEY and CDR2 is SVGAGI. This CDR3 comprises 13 residues. V gave up 7 bases and J gave up 8 bases; unmatched junction bases: 5.

The chain joins TRBV6-5 to TRBJ2-7, with 7 nucleotides matching TRBD1. The CDR3 has 12 amino acids. Germline V gene lookup returns CDR1 MNHEY and CDR2 SVGAGI. Germline trimming cut 6 bases from V and 6 bases from J; bases unmatched to any gene: 5. CDR3 nucleotide sequence: TGTGCCAGCAGCTATACAGGGGTCGAGCAGTACGTC. It is translated as CASSYTGVEQYV.

J is TRBJ2-7 and V is TRBV5-5; no clear D gene. The CDR3 consists of 11 residues. Germline V lookup: CDR1 SGHKS, CDR2 YYEKEE (reference sequence). V dropped 7 bases and J dropped 3 bases, with 8 bases sitting between them. CDR3 loop: CASRQDYEQYF. The DNA for the CDR3 is TGTGCCAGCCGGCAGGACTACGAGCAGTACTTC.

V is TRBV30 and J is TRBJ2-2; 10 nucleotides align to TRBD2. Germline lookup yields CDR1 GTSNPN and CDR2 SVGIG (reference sequence). The CDR3 consists of 16 residues. J gave up 6 bases and V 0 bases, and 7 bases lay outside the gene matches. In nucleotides, the CDR3 is TGTGCCTGGAGTGTGAGGAGCGGGGGGGCCCCCGGGGAGCTGTTTTTT. Translation: CAWSVRSGGAPGELFF.

CDR3: CSVEPGQGNYGYTF. As DNA, the CDR3 is TGCAGCGTTGAACCGGGACAGGGTAACTATGGCTACACCTTC. The chain is built from TRBV29-1 and TRBJ1-2; 9 nucleotides line up with TRBD1. The CDR3 length is 14 residues. The V segment lost 2 bases and the J segment 1 base; nucleotides outside the gene matches: 2. Looked up from germline, CDR1 is SQVTM and CDR2 is ANQGSEA.

This chain joins TRBV7-8 and TRBJ1-3, with TRBD1 matching over 7 bases. This CDR3 has 14 amino acids. V trimming: 10 bases; J trimming: 4 bases; junction bases outside the gene matches: 10. Germline loops: CDR1 SGHVS, CDR2 FQNEAQ. The CDR3 loop reads CATTDRRLGNTIYF. For the CDR3, the DNA is TGTGCCACGACGGACAGGCGGTTAGGAAACACCATATATTTT.

The gene calls are TRBV29-1 and TRBJ2-5; D may be TRBD2 (5 bases). The germline V gene encodes CDR1 SQVTM and CDR2 ANQGSEA. The V and J ends lost 4 bases and 4 bases respectively, with 10 bases between them. The CDR3 is made up of 12 amino acids. The CDR3 loop reads CSVGAGRETQYF. In nucleotides, the CDR3 is TGCAGCGTTGGGGCGGGCAGAGAGACCCAGTACTTC.

The chain combines TRBV24-1 with TRBJ2-2; tentatively, D is TRBD1 (5 bases). The CDR3 contains 13 residues. Germline CDR1 reads KGHDR; CDR2 reads SFDVKD. Trimming removed 5 bases from V and 7 bases from J, with 10 bases in between. CDR3: CATSAPGIGELFF. Written as DNA, the CDR3 is TGTGCCACCAGTGCCCCAGGGATCGGGGAGCTGTTTTTT.